These T cell receptor beta chains were read from a single sample in a study of T cell changes during pregnancy in multiple sclerosis. Clones were sequenced by immunoSEQ multiplex PCR, and TCRdb holds only the in-frame ones, with some missing. The profile covers about 83,000 clones, with about 90% appearing a single time and 3.5% taken by the ten largest. This specimen was PBMCs, taken in the first trimester of pregnancy. The receptors were sampled from a female donor in good health, serving as a control in a pregnancy study. Some clones in this sample may be carry-over from other donors' samples. The conserved cysteine and the conserved F or W are not part of the CDR3 here. The order of the fields is CDR3 length, V gene, CDR3 protein.

10,TRBV18,ASSPQGGKLF
12,TRBV10-3,AISEGGKGYEQY
13,TRBV4-2,ASSQSRTGGEKLF
11,TRBV5-8,ASSRTSYNEQF
13,TRBV19,ASSIASGSSYEQY
17,TRBV2,ASSDLGLAGGPPYNEQF
13,TRBV15,ATSRGDSRQETQY
13,TRBV19,ASDPGRDLWYGYT
12,TRBV28,ASSFFQIQETQY
13,TRBV7-9,ASLPRGGPSYEQY